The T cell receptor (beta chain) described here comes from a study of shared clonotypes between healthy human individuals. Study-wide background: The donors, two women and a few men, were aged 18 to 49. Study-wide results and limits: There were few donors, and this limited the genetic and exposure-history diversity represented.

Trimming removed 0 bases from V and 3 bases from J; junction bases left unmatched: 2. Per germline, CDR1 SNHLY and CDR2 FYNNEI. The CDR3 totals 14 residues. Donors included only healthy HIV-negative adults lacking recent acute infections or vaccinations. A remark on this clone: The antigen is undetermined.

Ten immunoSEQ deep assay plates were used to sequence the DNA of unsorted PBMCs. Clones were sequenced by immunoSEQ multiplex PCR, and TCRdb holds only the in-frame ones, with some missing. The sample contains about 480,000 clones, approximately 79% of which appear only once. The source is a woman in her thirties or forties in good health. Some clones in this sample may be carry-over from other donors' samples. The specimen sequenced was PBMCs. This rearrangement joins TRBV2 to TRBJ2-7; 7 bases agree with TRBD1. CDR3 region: CASSEARQGYEQYF. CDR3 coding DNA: TGTGCCAGCAGTGAAGCGAGACAGGGCTACGAGCAGTACTTC.